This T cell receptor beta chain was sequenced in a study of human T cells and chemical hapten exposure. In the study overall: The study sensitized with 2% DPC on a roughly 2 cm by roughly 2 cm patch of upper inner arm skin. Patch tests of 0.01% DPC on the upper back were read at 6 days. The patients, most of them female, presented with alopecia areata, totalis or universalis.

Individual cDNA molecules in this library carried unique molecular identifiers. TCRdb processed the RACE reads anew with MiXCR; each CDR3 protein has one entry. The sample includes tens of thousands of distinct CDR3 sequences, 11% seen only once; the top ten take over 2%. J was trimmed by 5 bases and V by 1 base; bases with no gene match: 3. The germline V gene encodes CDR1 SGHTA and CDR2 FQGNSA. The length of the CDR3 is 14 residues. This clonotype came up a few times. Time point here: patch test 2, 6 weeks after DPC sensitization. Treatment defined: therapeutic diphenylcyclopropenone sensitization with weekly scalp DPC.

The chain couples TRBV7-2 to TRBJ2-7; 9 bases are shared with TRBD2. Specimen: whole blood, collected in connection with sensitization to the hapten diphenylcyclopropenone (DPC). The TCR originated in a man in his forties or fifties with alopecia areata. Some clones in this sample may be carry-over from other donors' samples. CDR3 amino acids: CASSLDSGSHEQYF. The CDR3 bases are TGTGCCAGCAGCTTAGATAGCGGGAGCCACGAGCAGTACTTC.